This entry is about one TCR beta chain. It has no known antigen specificity. The input lacks base qualities; no much larger clone sits a single base away. The data were obtained in a study (dated by TCRdb to the mid-2010s). Library preparation employed RT-PCR. Sequencing was carried out with an Illumina MiSeq. Using fastp trimming at Q25 and MiXCR clonotype assembly, TCRdb reanalyzed the public sequencing data and kept in-frame beta chains. Rows matching on CDR3 protein sequence are summarized as one entry with the most common DNA and genes. This sample gives hundreds of thousands of distinct CDR3 sequences in total; approximately 14% of them show up just once. 3.6% of the sample is held by the ten biggest clonotypes. A distance of 13 bases separates the germline ends of V and J, which lose 6 bases and 7 bases respectively. The CDR3, cysteine through phenylalanine, is 14 amino acids long. Of all the DNA, just the CDR3 is kept, 42 bases in frame from base 1. CDR1 and CDR2 (MNHEY, SVGAGI) derive from the germline V gene.

Sequences were obtained from memory CD4+ T cells from blood. The V and J genes are TRBV6-5 and TRBJ1-6, and perhaps TRBD1 as D gene, on 5 matching bases. The sequence derives from a female donor in good health, serving as a healthy control. CDR3 protein: CASRRDHSNSPLHF. The nucleotide sequence reads TGTGCCAGCAGGAGGGACCACAGCAATTCACCCCTCCACTTT.